A selection of T cell receptor beta chains follows, all from one sample in a study of cytomegalovirus exposure and HLA in healthy donors. Sequenced by immunoSEQ multiplex PCR; TCRdb stores in-frame clones only, minus some. The data show tens of thousands of clones, 73% seen once. Material: PBMCs. The receptors were gathered from a man younger than 35 in good health and CMV-seronegative. Each CDR3 is given without its conserved first and last residue.

cdr3_aa: ASSLKTGNEAF
v_call: TRBV18
j_call: TRBJ1-1

cdr3_aa: ASSRTPTATNEKLF
v_call: TRBV5-1
j_call: TRBJ1-4

cdr3_aa: SVEDRQTNYGYT
v_call: TRBV29-1
j_call: TRBJ1-2

cdr3_aa: ATSKDRGYEQY
v_call: TRBV15
j_call: TRBJ2-7

cdr3_aa: ASSVGATGELF
v_call: TRBV9
j_call: TRBJ2-2

cdr3_aa: ASSSGRAYEQY
v_call: TRBV6-1
j_call: TRBJ2-7

cdr3_aa: ASSVDYTDTQY
v_call: TRBV9
j_call: TRBJ2-3

cdr3_aa: ASREGWAGTLGYT
v_call: TRBV2
j_call: TRBJ1-2

cdr3_aa: SVGRTRDEKLF
v_call: TRBV29-1
j_call: TRBJ1-4

cdr3_aa: ASRDTEGANVLT
v_call: TRBV2
j_call: TRBJ2-6

cdr3_aa: SVEYTTNTEAF
v_call: TRBV29-1
j_call: TRBJ1-1

cdr3_aa: ASSLGGSLEVEQY
v_call: TRBV7-9
j_call: TRBJ2-7

cdr3_aa: ASSESGKRYNEQF
v_call: TRBV25-1
j_call: TRBJ2-1

cdr3_aa: ASKGARTEAF
v_call: TRBV19
j_call: TRBJ1-1

cdr3_aa: ASSYDGVNTEAF
v_call: TRBV6-5
j_call: TRBJ1-1